Each of the 13 T cell receptor beta chains below was sequenced from the same sample in a study of metastatic and nonmetastatic thyroid tumors. Using MiXCR, TCRdb reanalyzed the PCR reads. The table lists about 16,000 clones, 25% to 30% of them singletons. No treatment had been given to any patient before thyroid surgery. The specimen was tumor tissue. These receptors all stem from a male donor with papillary thyroid cancer or a benign thyroid nodule (not recorded which). Some clones in this sample may be carry-over from other donors' samples.

About this clone: A much larger clone lies a single base off, so this may be a read error. The sample contains more than one DNA sequence encoding this CDR3. The gene calls are TRBV20-1 and TRBJ2-5; D may match TRBD1 or TRBD2 (5 bases each). The germline gives CDR1 DFQATT, CDR2 SNEGSKA (reference sequence). The CDR3 spans 12 residues. CDR3: CSAREAPGTQYF. The CDR3 coding sequence is TGCAGTGCTAGAGAGGCCCCGGGGACCCAATACTTC.

For this clone: At one of its ends the junction is not consistent with the germline gene, which may arise from a read error. The chain carries TRBV7-7 and TRBJ2-7; D is uncertain. The germline V gene encodes CDR1 SSHAT and CDR2 FNYEAQ (reference sequence). The CDR3 is 14 residues long. CDR3 bases: TGTGCTAGCAGCCCAACGGCAAGTCTCTACGAGCAGTACTTC. This gives the protein CASSPTASLYEQYF. Supplemented by reference TRBV7-7 and TRBJ2-7, the full variable domain reads GAGVSQSPRYKVTKRGQDVTLRCDPISSHATLYWYQQALGQGPEFLTYFNYEAQPDKSGLPSDRFSAERPEGSISTLTIQRTEQRDSAMYRCASSPTASLYEQYFGPGTRLTVT.

This clone rates as medium-sized (0.01 to 0.1%). The chain has TRBV7-8 and TRBJ2-7; D remains ambiguous. Per the germline V gene, CDR1 is SGHVS and CDR2 is FQNEAQ. V was cut by 5 bases and J by 0 bases, with 2 bases left in between. The CDR3 has 11 residues. This CDR3 reads CASSHSYEQYF. The CDR3 DNA reads as TGTGCCAGCAGCCACTCCTACGAGCAGTACTTC.

This clone was seen at least ten times. The J gene is TRBJ1-2, the V gene TRBV28; 9 bases are a match to TRBD1. J lost 8 bases, V lost 5 bases, and 9 bases had no gene match. The length of the CDR3 is 14 residues. Germline loops: CDR1 MDHEN, CDR2 SYDVKM. CDR3 sequence: CASSRPGTGYGYTF. CDR3 sequence (DNA): TGTGCCAGCAGTCGTCCCGGGACAGGGTACGGCTACACCTTC.

This clone was seen only a few times. The chain couples TRBV7-2 to TRBJ2-7; the D is unclear. Per the germline V gene, CDR1 is SGHTA and CDR2 is FQGNSA. The CDR3 loop spans 13 amino acids. Trimming stripped 1 base from V and 5 bases from J, with 9 bases between. CDR3 in DNA: TGTGCCAGCAGCTTAGTATTCGGCGACGAGCAGTACTTC. This gives the protein CASSLVFGDEQYF.

This clone was detected many times. The V and J genes are TRBV5-1 and TRBJ2-3, with D possibly TRBD2 on 6 matching bases. CDR1 SGHRS and CDR2 YFSETQ come from the germline V gene. CDR3 length: 16 residues. Trimming removed 0 bases at V and 6 bases at J, with 17 bases between. CDR3: CASSLAATGDGDTQYF. CDR3 nucleotide sequence: TGCGCCAGCAGCTTGGCGGCGACGGGAGACGGGGATACGCAGTATTTT.

In DNA, the CDR3 is TGCAGTGCTAGTGGGCAGGGGGTGGACCAAGAGACCCAGTACTTC. Translation: CSASGQGVDQETQYF. The genes are TRBV20-1 and TRBJ2-5, with 7 bases that match TRBD1. With V trimmed by 3 bases and J by 0 bases, 7 bases remained unmatched. This CDR3 spans 15 amino acids. Germline CDR1 reads DFQATT; CDR2 reads SNEGSKA (reference sequence).

The genes are TRBV7-8 and TRBJ2-7, with 7 bases lining up with TRBD2. Germline V gene lookup returns CDR1 SGHVS and CDR2 FQNEAQ. This CDR3 spans 16 amino acids. The V segment lost 2 bases and the J segment 0 bases; nucleotides outside the gene matches: 7. The CDR3 region is CASSLLSGASSYEQYF. CDR3 in DNA: TGTGCCAGCAGCTTATTGAGCGGGGCGAGCTCCTACGAGCAGTACTTC.

This clone has a handful of counts. This chain links TRBV6-1 with TRBJ2-1, with 7 bases fitting TRBD2. The CDR3 has 16 residues. J gave up 8 bases and V 3 bases, and 13 bases lay outside the gene matches. The V gene's germline CDR1 is MNHNS and CDR2 SASEGT. Written as DNA, the CDR3 is TGTGCCAGCAGTGATTGGGGCGGGAGTTTTATTTATGAGCAGTTCTTC. This sequence encodes CASSDWGGSFIYEQFF.

The chain is built from TRBV6-2 or TRBV6-3 and TRBJ2-3; 12 nucleotides agree with TRBD2. The CDR3 runs 15 residues. V was pared by 5 bases and J by 3 bases, with 3 bases of the junction left unmatched. Germline V gene sequence: CDR1 MNHEY, CDR2 SVGEGT. CDR3 coding DNA: TGTGCCAGCAGTCGACTAGCGGGAGCGACAGATACGCAGTATTTT. Translated: CASSRLAGATDTQYF.

The chain uses TRBV6-2 or TRBV6-3 and TRBJ2-1, with 8 bases matching TRBD2. The CDR3 spans 14 residues. J was trimmed by 3 bases and V by 2 bases; bases with no gene match: 0. CDR1 and CDR2 from the germline V gene are MNHEY and SVGEGT. As DNA, the CDR3 is TGTGCCAGCAGTTACGGGACTAGCTACAATGAGCAGTTCTTC. Translated: CASSYGTSYNEQFF.

The chain uses TRBV3-1 and TRBJ2-7, with D possibly matching TRBD2 (6 bases). The CDR3 is 13 residues long. The germline CDR1 and CDR2 sequences are LGHDT and YNNKEL (reference sequence). V was pared by 4 bases and J by 4 bases, with 11 bases between. The CDR3 region is CASSPGVRYEQYF. The CDR3 nucleotides read TGTGCCAGCAGCCCGGGAGTTCGGTACGAGCAGTACTTC.

This chain joins TRBV27 and TRBJ2-7; 11 bases line up with TRBD2. The CDR3 is 15 amino acids. Germline CDR1 is MNHEY and CDR2 is SMNVEV (reference sequence). Trimming took 3 bases from V and 3 from J; bases not matched to a gene: 4. The CDR3 spells CASSLDGTSGYEQYF. CDR3 sequence (DNA): TGTGCCAGCAGTTTGGACGGGACTAGCGGCTACGAGCAGTACTTC.